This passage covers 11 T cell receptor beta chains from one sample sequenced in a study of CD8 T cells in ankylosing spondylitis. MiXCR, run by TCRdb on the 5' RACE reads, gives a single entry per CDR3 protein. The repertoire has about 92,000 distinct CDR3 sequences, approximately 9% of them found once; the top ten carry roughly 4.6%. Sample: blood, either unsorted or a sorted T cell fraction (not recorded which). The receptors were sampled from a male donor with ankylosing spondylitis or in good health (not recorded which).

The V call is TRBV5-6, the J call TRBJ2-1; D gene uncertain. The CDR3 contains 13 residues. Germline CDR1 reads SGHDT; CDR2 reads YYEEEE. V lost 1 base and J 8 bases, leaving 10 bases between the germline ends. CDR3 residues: CASSLIGRDEQFF. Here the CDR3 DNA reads TGTGCCAGCAGCTTGATAGGCCGGGATGAGCAGTTCTTC.

The CDR3: CASSAQRDYNEQFF. As DNA, the CDR3 is TGCGCCAGCAGCGCCCAGCGGGACTACAATGAGCAGTTCTTC. The chain recombines TRBV5-1 with TRBJ2-1; 7 positions match TRBD2. With 4 bases clipped from V and 3 bases from J, the junction kept 4 bases outside the gene matches. The CDR3 loop spans 14 amino acids. Germline CDR1 and CDR2: SGHRS and YFSETQ.

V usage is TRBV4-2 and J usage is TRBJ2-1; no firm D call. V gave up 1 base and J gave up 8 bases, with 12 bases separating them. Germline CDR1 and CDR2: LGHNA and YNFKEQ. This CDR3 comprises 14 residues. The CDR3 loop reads CASSQVIRQHEQFF. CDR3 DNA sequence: TGTGCCAGCAGCCAAGTAATCCGGCAGCATGAGCAGTTCTTC.

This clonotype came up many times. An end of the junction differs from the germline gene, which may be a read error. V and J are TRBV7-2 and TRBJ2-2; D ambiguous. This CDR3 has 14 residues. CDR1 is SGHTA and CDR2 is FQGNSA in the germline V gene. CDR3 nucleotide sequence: TGCGCCAGCAGCTTAACAGCGAACACCGGGGAGCTGTTTTTT. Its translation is CASSLTANTGELFF. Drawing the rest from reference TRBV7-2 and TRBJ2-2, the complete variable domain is GAGVSQSPSNKVTEKGKDVELRCDPISGHTALYWYRQSLGQGLEFLIYFQGNSAPDKSGLPSDRFSAERTGGSVSTLTIQRTQQEDSAVYLCASSLTANTGELFFGEGSRLTVL.

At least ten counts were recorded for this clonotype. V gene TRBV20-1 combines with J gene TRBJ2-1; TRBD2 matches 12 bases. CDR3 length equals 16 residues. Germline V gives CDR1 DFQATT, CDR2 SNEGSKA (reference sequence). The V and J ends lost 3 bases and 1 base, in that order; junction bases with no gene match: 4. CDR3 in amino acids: CSARRLAGASYNEQFF. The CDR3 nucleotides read TGCAGTGCTAGGCGACTAGCGGGGGCATCCTACAATGAGCAGTTCTTC.

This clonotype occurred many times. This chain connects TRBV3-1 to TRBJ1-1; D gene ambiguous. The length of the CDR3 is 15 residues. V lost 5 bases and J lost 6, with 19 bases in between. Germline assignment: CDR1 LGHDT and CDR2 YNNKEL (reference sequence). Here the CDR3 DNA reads TGTGCCAGCAGCGAGGGTAAGCGGTTGGGCTCTGAAGCTTTCTTT. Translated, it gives CASSEGKRLGSEAFF.

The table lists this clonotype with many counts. In DNA form, the CDR3 reads TGTGCCAGCAGGCGACTAGCGGGGGGCGTCACAGATACGCAGTATTTT. It encodes CASRRLAGGVTDTQYF. This sequence joins TRBV28 and TRBJ2-3; 13 bases agree with TRBD2. From germline, CDR1 is MDHEN and CDR2 SYDVKM. The CDR3 is 16 residues long. V lost 6 bases and J lost 2; bases outside the gene matches: 5.

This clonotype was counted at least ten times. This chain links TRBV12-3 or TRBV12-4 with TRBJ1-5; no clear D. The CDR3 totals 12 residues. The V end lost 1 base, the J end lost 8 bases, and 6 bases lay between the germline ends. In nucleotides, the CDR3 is TGTGCCAGCAGTTTAGTTCGGGAGCCCCAGCATTTT. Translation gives CASSLVREPQHF.

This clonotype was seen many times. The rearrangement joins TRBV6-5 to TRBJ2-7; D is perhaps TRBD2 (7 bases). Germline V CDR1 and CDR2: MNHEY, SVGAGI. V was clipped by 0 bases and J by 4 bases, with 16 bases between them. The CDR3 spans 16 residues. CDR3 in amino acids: CASSYSIIGGAYEQYF. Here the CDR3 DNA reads TGTGCCAGCAGTTACTCGATTATAGGGGGGGCTTACGAGCAGTACTTC.

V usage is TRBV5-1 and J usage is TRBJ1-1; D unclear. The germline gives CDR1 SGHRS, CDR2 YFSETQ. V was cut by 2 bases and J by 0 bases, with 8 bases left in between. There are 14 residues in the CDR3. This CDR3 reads CASSFGGVNTEAFF. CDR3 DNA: TGCGCCAGCAGCTTCGGTGGGGTGAACACTGAAGCTTTCTTT.

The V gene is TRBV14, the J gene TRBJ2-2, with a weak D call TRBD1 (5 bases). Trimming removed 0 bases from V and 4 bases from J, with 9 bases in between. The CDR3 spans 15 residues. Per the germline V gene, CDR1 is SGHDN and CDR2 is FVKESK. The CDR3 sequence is CASSQETALTGELFF. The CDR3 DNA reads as TGTGCCAGCAGCCAAGAGACAGCCCTCACCGGGGAGCTGTTTTTT.